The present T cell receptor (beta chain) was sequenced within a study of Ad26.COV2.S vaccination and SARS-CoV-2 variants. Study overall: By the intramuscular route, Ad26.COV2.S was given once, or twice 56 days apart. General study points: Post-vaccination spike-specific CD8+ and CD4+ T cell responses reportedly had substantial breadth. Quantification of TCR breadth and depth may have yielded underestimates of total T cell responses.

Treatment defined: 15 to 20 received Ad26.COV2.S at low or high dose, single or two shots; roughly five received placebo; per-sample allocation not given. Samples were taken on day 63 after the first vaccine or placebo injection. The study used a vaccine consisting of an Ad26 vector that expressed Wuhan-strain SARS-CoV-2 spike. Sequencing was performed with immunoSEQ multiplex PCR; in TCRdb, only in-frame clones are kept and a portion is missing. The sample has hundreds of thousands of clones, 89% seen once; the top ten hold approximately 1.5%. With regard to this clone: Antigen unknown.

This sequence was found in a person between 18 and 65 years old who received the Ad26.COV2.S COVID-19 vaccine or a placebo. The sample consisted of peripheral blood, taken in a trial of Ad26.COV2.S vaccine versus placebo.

The CDR3 nucleotides are TGTGCCAGCAGCCAGACACTACCAATACTGTTTTTT. Protein product: CASSQTLPILFF. This chain connects TRBV7-9 to TRBJ1-4, with D unresolved. V was pared by 5 bases and J by 13 bases, with 14 bases between. The CDR3 consists of 12 residues. Germline values: CDR1 SEHNR, CDR2 FQNEAQ (reference sequence).